This T cell receptor beta chain is drawn from a study of cytomegalovirus exposure and HLA in healthy donors. Overall study findings and caveats: CMV antigen specificity of three CMV-associated chains was confirmed in vitro.

About this clone itself: Antigen: not known.

The CDR3 contains 16 residues. From germline, CDR1 is MNHEY and CDR2 SMNVEV (reference sequence). V gave up 8 bases and J gave up 3 bases, with 22 bases separating them. Generated by immunoSEQ multiplex PCR, the TCRdb table keeps only in-frame clones and is missing some. The sample carries around 93,000 clones, about 85% recorded once. The genes are TRBV27 and TRBJ1-1, with a tentative D call TRBD1 (5 bases). The receptor's source is a man aged 18-30 years in good health and CMV-seropositive. The material sequenced was PBMCs. This CDR3 reads CASGFHSRLGHTEAFF. The CDR3 region has the DNA TGTGCCAGCGGGTTTCATAGCAGACTGGGGCACACTGAAGCTTTCTTT.